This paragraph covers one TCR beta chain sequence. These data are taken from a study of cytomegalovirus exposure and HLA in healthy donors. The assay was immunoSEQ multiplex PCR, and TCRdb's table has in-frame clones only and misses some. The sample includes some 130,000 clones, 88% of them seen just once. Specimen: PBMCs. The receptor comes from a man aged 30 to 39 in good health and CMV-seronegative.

As DNA, the CDR3 is TGTGCCAGTAGTATCGTCCCCGCCAGCTATGGCTACACCTTC. Its translation is CASSIVPASYGYTF. The genes are TRBV19 and TRBJ1-2; no definite D call. The CDR3 runs to 14 residues. Trimming stripped 3 bases from V and 4 bases from J, with 12 bases between. From germline, CDR1 is LNHDA and CDR2 SQIVND (reference sequence).